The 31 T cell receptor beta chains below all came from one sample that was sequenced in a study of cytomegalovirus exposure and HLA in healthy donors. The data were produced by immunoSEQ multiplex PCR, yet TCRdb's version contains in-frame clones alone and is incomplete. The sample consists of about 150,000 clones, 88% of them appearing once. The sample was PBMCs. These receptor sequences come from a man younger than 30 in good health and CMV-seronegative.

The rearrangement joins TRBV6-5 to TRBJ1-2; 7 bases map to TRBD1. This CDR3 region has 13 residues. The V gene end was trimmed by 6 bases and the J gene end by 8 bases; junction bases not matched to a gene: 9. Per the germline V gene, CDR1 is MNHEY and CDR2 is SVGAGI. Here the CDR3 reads CASSPGQGVGYTF. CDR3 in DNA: TGTGCCAGCAGCCCTGGGCAGGGGGTAGGCTACACCTTC.

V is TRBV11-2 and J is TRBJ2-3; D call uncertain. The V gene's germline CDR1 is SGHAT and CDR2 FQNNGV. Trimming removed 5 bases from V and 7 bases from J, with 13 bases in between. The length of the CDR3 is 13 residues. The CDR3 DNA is TGTGCCAGCAGCCAAACACGAGGCTATACGCAGTATTTT. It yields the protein CASSQTRGYTQYF.

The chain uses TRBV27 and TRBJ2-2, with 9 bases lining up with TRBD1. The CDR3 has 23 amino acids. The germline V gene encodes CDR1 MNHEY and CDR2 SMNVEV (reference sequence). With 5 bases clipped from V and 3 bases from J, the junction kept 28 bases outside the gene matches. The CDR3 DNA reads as TGTGCCAGCAGTCCATGGGACAGTCGGGGGACAGGGTGGGGTATAGGGGACACCGGGGAGCTGTTTTTT. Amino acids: CASSPWDSRGTGWGIGDTGELFF.

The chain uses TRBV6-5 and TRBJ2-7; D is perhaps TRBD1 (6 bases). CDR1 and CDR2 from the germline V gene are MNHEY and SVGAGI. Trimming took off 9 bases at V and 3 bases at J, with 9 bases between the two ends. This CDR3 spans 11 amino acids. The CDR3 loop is CASWDIYEQYF. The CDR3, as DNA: TGTGCCAGTTGGGACATCTACGAGCAGTACTTC.

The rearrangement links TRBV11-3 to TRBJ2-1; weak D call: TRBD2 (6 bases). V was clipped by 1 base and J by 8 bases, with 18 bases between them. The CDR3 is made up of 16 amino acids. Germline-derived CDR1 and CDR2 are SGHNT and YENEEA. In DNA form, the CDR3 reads TGTGCCAGCAGCTTAGTGGGGCTAGCGCCTCCGGATGAGCAGTTCTTC. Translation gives CASSLVGLAPPDEQFF.

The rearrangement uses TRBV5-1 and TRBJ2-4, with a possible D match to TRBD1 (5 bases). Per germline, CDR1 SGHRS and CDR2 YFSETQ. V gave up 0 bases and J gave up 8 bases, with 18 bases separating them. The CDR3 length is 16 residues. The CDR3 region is CASSLEGLVWRDIQYF. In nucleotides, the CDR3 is TGCGCCAGCAGCTTGGAGGGGCTAGTGTGGAGAGACATTCAGTACTTC.

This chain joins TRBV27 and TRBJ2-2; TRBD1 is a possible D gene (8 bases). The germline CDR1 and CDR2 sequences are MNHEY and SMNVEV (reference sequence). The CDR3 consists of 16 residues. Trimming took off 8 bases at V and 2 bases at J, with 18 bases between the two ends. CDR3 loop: CASWGGQASNTGELFF. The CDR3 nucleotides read TGTGCCAGCTGGGGGGGACAGGCCTCCAACACCGGGGAGCTGTTTTTT.

The CDR3 bases are TGTGCCAGCAGTCCTCCTGGAAACACCATATATTTT. Translation: CASSPPGNTIYF. The genes are TRBV2 and TRBJ1-3; no clear D gene. Germline V gene data show CDR1 as SNHLY and CDR2 as FYNNEI. The CDR3 has 12 residues. V lost 5 bases and J lost 2, with 4 bases in between.

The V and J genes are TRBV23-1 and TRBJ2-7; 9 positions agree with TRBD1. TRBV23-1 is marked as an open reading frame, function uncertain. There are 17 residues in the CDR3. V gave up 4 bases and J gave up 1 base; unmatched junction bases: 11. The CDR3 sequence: CASSRLQGAGKSYEQYF. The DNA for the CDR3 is TGCGCCAGCAGTCGTCTACAGGGGGCGGGCAAATCCTACGAGCAGTACTTC.

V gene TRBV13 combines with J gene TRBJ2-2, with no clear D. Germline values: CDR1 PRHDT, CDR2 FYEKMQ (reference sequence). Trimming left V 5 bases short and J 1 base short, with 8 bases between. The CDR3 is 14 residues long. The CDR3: CASSPDLNTGELFF. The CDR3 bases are TGTGCCAGCAGCCCAGATTTGAACACCGGGGAGCTGTTTTTT. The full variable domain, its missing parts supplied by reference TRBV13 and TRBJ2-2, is AAGVIQSPRHLIKEKRETATLKCYPIPRHDTVYWYQQGPGQDPQFLISFYEKMQSDKGSIPDRFSAQQFSDYHSELNMSSLELGDSALYFCASSPDLNTGELFFGEGSRLTVL.

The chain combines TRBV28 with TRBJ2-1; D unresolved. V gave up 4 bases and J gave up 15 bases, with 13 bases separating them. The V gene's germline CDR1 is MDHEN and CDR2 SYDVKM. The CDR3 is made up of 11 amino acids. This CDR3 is CASSSASSGFF. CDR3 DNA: TGTGCCAGCAGTTCTGCTAGTAGTGGGTTCTTC.

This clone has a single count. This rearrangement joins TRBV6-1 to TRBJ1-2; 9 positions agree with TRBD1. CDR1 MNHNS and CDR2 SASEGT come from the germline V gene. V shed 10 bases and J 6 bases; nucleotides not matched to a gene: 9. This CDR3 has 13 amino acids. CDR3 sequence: CATGLWTGDGYTF. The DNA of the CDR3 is TGTGCCACGGGGTTATGGACAGGGGATGGCTACACCTTC.

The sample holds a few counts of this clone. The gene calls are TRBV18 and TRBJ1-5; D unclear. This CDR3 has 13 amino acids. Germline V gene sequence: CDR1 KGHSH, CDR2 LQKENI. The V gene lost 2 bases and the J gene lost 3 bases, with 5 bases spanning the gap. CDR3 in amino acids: CASSPGPNQPQHF. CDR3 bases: TGTGCCAGCTCACCAGGGCCCAATCAGCCCCAGCATTTT.

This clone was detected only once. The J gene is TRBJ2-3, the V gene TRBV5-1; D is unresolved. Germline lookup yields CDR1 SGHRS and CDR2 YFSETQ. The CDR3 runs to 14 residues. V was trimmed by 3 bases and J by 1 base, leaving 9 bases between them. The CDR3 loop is CASSSPFGTDTQYF. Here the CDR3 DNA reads TGCGCCAGCAGCTCCCCCTTTGGCACAGATACGCAGTATTTT.

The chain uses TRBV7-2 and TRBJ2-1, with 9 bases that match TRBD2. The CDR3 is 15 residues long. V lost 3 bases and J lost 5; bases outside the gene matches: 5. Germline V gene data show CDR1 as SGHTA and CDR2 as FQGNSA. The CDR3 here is CASSFSGRINNEQFF. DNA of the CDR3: TGTGCCAGCAGCTTTAGCGGGAGAATAAACAATGAGCAGTTCTTC.

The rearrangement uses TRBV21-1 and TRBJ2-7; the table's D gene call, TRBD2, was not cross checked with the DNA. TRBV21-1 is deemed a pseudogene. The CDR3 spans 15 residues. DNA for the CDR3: TGTGCCAGCCGAGGGGAGGGTGGGGCGATCTACGAGCAGTACGTC. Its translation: CASRGEGGAIYEQYV.

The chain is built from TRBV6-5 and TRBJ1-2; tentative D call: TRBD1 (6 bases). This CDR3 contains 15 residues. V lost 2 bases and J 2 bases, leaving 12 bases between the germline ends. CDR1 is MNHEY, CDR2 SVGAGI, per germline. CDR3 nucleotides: TGTGCCAGCAGTTACGGGGGCAGCCAAAACTATGGCTACACCTTC. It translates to CASSYGGSQNYGYTF.

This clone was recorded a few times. The chain's CDR3 is CASSLGTLYTEAFF. The CDR3 DNA sequence: TGTGCCAGCAGTTTAGGGACATTATACACTGAAGCTTTCTTT. The V gene is TRBV28, the J gene TRBJ1-1; D is possibly TRBD1 (6 bases). Deletions cut 2 bases from V and 3 bases from J, with 10 bases between. CDR1 and CDR2 (germline): MDHEN, SYDVKM. The CDR3 totals 14 residues.

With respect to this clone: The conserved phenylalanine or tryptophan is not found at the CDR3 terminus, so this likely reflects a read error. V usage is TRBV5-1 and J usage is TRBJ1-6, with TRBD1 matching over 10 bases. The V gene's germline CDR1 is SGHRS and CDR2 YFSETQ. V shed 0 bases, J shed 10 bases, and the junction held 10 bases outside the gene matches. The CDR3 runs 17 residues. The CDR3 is CASSLGSRTGGRSPLHL. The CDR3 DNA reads TGCGCCAGCAGCTTGGGATCCAGGACAGGGGGAAGATCACCCCTCCACCTT.

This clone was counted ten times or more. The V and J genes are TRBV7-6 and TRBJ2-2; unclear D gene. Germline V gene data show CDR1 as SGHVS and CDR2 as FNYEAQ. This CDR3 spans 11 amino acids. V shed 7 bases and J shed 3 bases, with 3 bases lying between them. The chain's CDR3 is CASTYTGELFF. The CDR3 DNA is TGTGCCAGCACCTACACCGGGGAGCTGTTTTTT.

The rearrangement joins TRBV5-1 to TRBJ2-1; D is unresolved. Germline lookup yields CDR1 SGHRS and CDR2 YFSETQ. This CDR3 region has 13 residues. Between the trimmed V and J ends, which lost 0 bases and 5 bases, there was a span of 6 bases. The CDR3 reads CASSLDTHNEQFF. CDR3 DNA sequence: TGCGCCAGCAGCTTGGACACCCACAATGAGCAGTTCTTC.

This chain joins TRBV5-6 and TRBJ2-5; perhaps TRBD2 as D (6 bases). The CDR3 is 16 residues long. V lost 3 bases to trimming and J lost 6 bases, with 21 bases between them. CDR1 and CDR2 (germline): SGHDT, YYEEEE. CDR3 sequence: CASSSIRSGPQKTQYF. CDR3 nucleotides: TGTGCCAGCAGCTCGATTCGGAGCGGGCCCCAGAAGACCCAGTACTTC.

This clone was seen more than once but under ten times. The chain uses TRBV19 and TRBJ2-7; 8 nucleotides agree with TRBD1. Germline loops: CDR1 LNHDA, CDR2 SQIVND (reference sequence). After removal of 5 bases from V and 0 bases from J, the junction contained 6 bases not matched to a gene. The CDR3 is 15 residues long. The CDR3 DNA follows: TGTGCCAGTAGTCCCCAGGACAGGGCCTCCTACGAGCAGTACTTC. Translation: CASSPQDRASYEQYF.

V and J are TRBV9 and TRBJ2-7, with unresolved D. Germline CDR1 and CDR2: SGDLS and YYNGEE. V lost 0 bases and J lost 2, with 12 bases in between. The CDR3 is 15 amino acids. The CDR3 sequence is CASSVASDFAYEQYF. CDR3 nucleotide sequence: TGTGCCAGCAGCGTAGCTTCCGACTTTGCCTACGAGCAGTACTTC.

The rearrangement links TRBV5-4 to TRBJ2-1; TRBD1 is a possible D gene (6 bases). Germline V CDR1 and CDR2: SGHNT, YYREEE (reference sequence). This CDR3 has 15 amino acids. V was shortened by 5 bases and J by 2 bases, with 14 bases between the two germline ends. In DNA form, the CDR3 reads TGTGCCAGCAGTTTGAACGGACAGCCCTACAATGAGCAGTTCTTC. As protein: CASSLNGQPYNEQFF. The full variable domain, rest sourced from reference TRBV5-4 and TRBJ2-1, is ETGVTQSPTHLIKTRGQQVTLRCSSQSGHNTVSWYQQALGQGPQFIFQYYREEENGRGNFPPRFSGLQFPNYSSELNVNALELDDSALYLCASSLNGQPYNEQFFGPGTRLTVL.

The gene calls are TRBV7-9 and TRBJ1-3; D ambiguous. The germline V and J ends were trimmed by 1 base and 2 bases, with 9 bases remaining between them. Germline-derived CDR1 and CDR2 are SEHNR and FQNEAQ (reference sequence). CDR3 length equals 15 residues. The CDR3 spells CASSLGRGTGNTIYF. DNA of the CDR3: TGTGCCAGCAGCTTAGGTCGCGGTACTGGAAACACCATATATTTT.

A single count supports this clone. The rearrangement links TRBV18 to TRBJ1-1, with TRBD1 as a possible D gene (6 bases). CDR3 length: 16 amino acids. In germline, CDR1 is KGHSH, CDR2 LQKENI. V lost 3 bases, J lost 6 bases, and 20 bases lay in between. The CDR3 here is CASSPTGRGLTAEAFF. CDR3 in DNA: TGTGCCAGCTCACCGACAGGCAGGGGTCTTACGGCTGAAGCTTTCTTT.

CDR3: CASSGTGTASNQPQHF. CDR3 sequence (DNA): TGTGCCAGCAGTGGCACCGGGACAGCGAGCAATCAGCCCCAGCATTTT. This chain links TRBV2 with TRBJ1-5; 7 positions agree with TRBD1. Germline assignment: CDR1 SNHLY and CDR2 FYNNEI. CDR3 length equals 16 residues. V lost 4 bases, J lost 1 base, and 7 bases stayed unmatched.

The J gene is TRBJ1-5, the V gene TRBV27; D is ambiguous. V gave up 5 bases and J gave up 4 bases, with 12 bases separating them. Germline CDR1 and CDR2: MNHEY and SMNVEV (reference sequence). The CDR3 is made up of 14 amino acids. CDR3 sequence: CASSLFEGNQPQHF. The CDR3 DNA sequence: TGTGCCAGCAGTCTTTTCGAGGGAAATCAGCCCCAGCATTTT.

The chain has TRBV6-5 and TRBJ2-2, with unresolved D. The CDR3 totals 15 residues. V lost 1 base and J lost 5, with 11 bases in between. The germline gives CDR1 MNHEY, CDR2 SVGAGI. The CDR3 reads CASSYFPEITGELFF. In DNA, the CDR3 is TGTGCCAGCAGTTACTTTCCCGAGATAACCGGGGAGCTGTTTTTT.

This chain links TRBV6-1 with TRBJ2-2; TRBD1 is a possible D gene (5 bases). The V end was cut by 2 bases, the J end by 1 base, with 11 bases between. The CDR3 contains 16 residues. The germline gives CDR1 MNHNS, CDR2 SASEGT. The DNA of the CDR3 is TGTGCCAGCAGTGAAAGCCCCACAGGGAACACCGGGGAGCTGTTTTTT. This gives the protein CASSESPTGNTGELFF.